This entry features one TCR beta chain sequence. This entry belongs to a study of cytomegalovirus exposure and HLA in healthy donors. V lost 3 bases to trimming and J lost 3 bases, with 17 bases between them. CDR1 MNHEY and CDR2 SVGAGI come from the germline V gene. The CDR3 contains 16 residues. PCR was performed using 60 Vbeta and 13 Jbeta primers. Produced via immunoSEQ multiplex PCR; TCRdb's table is partial and in-frame only. The table lists 130,000 or so clones, over 60% of them singletons. The source is a female donor in good health and CMV-seronegative. Sequencing was performed on PBMCs. The rearrangement joins TRBV6-5 to TRBJ1-1, with a weak D call TRBD1 (6 bases). CDR3 in amino acids: CASSYFVLGGHTEAFF. The CDR3 nucleotides read TGTGCCAGCAGTTATTTCGTACTCGGGGGGCACACTGAAGCTTTCTTT.